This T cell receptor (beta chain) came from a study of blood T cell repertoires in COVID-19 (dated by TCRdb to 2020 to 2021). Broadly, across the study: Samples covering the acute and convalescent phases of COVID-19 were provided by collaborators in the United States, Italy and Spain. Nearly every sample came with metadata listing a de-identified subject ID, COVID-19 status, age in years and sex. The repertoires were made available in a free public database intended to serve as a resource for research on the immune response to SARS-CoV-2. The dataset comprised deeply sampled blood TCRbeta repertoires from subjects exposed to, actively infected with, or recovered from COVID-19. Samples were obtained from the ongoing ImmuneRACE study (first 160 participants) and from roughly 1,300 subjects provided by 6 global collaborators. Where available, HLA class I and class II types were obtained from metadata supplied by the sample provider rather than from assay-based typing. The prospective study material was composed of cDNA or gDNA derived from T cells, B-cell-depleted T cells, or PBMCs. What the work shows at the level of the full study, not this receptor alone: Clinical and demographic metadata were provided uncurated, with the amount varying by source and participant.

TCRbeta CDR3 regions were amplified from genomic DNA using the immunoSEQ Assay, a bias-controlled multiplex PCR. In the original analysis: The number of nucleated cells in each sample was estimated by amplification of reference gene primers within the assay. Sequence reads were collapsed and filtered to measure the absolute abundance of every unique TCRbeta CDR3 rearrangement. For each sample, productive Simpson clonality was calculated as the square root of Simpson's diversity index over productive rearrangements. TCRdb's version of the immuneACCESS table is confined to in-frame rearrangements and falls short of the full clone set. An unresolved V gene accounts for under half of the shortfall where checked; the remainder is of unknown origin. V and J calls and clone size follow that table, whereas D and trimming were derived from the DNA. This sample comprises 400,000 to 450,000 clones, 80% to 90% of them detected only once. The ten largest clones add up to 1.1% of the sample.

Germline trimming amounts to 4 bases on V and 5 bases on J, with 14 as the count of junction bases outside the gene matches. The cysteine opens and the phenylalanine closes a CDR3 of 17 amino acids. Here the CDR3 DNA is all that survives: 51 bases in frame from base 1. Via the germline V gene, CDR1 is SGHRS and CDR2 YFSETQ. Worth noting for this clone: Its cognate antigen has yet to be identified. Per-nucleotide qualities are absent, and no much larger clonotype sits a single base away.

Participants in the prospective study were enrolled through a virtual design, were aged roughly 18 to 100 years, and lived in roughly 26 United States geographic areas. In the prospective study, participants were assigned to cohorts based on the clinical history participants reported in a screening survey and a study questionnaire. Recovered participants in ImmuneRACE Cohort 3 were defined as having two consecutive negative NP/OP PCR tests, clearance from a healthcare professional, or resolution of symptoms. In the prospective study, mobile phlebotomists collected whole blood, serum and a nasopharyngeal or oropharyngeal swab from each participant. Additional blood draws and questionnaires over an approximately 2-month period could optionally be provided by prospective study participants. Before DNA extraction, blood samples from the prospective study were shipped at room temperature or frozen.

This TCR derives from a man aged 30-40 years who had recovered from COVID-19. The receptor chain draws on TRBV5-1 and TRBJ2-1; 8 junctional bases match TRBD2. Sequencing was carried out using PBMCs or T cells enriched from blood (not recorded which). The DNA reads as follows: TGCGCCAGCAGCCACGAGCCCCGGGAGGGCCGGAACAATGAGCAGTTCTTC. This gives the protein CASSHEPREGRNNEQFF. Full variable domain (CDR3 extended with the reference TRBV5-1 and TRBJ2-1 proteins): KAGVTQTPRYLIKTRGQQVTLSCSPISGHRSVSWYQQTPGQGLQFLFEYFSETQRNKGNFPGRFSGRQFSNSRSEMNVSTLELGDSALYLCASSHEPREGRNNEQFFGPGTRLTVL.